One T cell receptor (beta chain) is described in this entry. Its specificity is unknown. Assay: immunoSEQ multiplex PCR; the TCRdb copy retains only in-frame clones and omits some. The table has about 130,000 clones, 85% to 90% seen once. The CDR3 is 24 amino acids. V lost 1 base and J lost 2; bases outside the gene matches: 19. CDR1 is SGHTA, CDR2 FQGTGA, per germline. This sample is part of a study of cytomegalovirus exposure and HLA in healthy donors. Study-level information: In a later analysis, it was reported that the 90 to 150 validation repertoires had been produced on the same platform as the 666 repertoires belonging to the first cohort.

Study results and caveats: Reports showed the classifier diagnosing cytomegalovirus status with high specificity and sensitivity. Fewer than 200 TCR beta chains were listed as cytomegalovirus-associated.

V gene TRBV7-3 combines with J gene TRBJ2-6; TRBD2 matches 14 bases. Material: PBMCs. This TCR derives from a woman in her twenties or thirties in good health and CMV-seropositive. CDR3 bases: TGTGCCAGCAGCTTAATCAGGTTGGGACTAGCGGGAGTTCCTCAGGAAGCTGGGGCCAACGTCCTGACTTTC. It codes for CASSLIRLGLAGVPQEAGANVLTF.